A selection of T cell receptor beta chains follows, all from one sample in a study of blood T cell repertoires in COVID-19. Sequenced by immunoSEQ multiplex PCR; TCRdb stores in-frame clones only, minus some. The data show some 280,000 clones, 89% seen once. What was sequenced was peripheral blood. The receptor source for this set is a woman aged 55 to 70 with acute or convalescent COVID-19. Each CDR3 is given with its conserved first and last residue. The order of the fields is V gene, clone size, J gene, D gene, CDR3 DNA, CDR3 protein. The D gene is left open where the match is weak. Clone size, where shown, is once, few, many, or a class for clones that have expanded.

V gene: TRBV28
clone size: NA
J gene: TRBJ2-7
D gene: NA
CDR3 DNA: TGTGCCAGCAGTTTTCCCGATGGAGGAACTTACGAGCAGTACTTC
CDR3 protein: CASSFPDGGTYEQYF

V gene: TRBV28
clone size: NA
J gene: TRBJ2-7
D gene: TRBD1
CDR3 DNA: TGTGCCAGCAGTACCTGGACAGGTTGGCGATGGGAGCAGTACTTC
CDR3 protein: CASSTWTGWRWEQYF

V gene: TRBV29-1
clone size: NA
J gene: TRBJ2-7
D gene: TRBD1
CDR3 DNA: TGCAGCGTTAGACAGGGCTCCTACGAGCAGTACTTC
CDR3 protein: CSVRQGSYEQYF

V gene: TRBV4-3
clone size: NA
J gene: TRBJ2-1
D gene: TRBD1
CDR3 DNA: TGCGCCAGCAAAGTCGGGACAGCAGCCTACAATGAGCAGTTCTTC
CDR3 protein: CASKVGTAAYNEQFF

V gene: TRBV28
clone size: few
J gene: TRBJ2-3
D gene: NA
CDR3 DNA: TGTGCCAGCAGTCCCATGTTCAGGGGACGCACAGATACGCAGTATTTT
CDR3 protein: CASSPMFRGRTDTQYF

V gene: TRBV4-2
clone size: NA
J gene: TRBJ2-3
D gene: NA
CDR3 DNA: TGTGCCAGCAGCAAAACTGCTACTAGCACAGATACGCAGTATTTT
CDR3 protein: CASSKTATSTDTQYF

V gene: TRBV9
clone size: NA
J gene: TRBJ1-3
D gene: TRBD1
CDR3 DNA: TGTGCCAGCAGCGTAACGACAGGGGGAGGCTCTGGAAACACCATATATTTT
CDR3 protein: CASSVTTGGGSGNTIYF

V gene: TRBV7-6
clone size: NA
J gene: TRBJ1-3
D gene: NA
CDR3 DNA: TGTGCCAGCAGCTTAGCGGGGGGACTCTCTGGAAACACCATATATTTT
CDR3 protein: CASSLAGGLSGNTIYF

V gene: TRBV7-9
clone size: once
J gene: TRBJ1-1
D gene: NA
CDR3 DNA: TGTGCCAGCAGCCAGGACATGAACACTGAAGCTTTCTTT
CDR3 protein: CASSQDMNTEAFF

V gene: TRBV10-3
clone size: NA
J gene: TRBJ1-6
D gene: TRBD1
CDR3 DNA: TGTGCCATCAGTGCGGACAGGGGTGAATTTTCACCCCTCCACTTT
CDR3 protein: CAISADRGEFSPLHF

V gene: TRBV24-1
clone size: NA
J gene: TRBJ1-1
D gene: NA
CDR3 DNA: TGTGCCACCAGTGATCGCAGGAACACTGAAGCTTTCTTT
CDR3 protein: CATSDRRNTEAFF

V gene: TRBV29-1
clone size: NA
J gene: TRBJ2-2
D gene: TRBD1
CDR3 DNA: TGCAGCGTTGACGGGACAGGGGTATCCGGGGAGCTGTTTTTT
CDR3 protein: CSVDGTGVSGELFF

V gene: TRBV28
clone size: once
J gene: TRBJ1-1
D gene: NA
CDR3 DNA: TGTGCCAGCAGTTTAGGGGACATGGACACTGAAGCTTTCTTT
CDR3 protein: CASSLGDMDTEAFF

V gene: TRBV6-2/TRBV6-3
clone size: NA
J gene: TRBJ1-3
D gene: TRBD1
CDR3 DNA: TGTGCCAGCAGTTCGACAGGGACTGGAAACACCATATATTTT
CDR3 protein: CASSSTGTGNTIYF

V gene: TRBV19
clone size: NA
J gene: TRBJ2-7
D gene: TRBD2
CDR3 DNA: TGTGCCAGTAGTATAATAGGCGGGGGCTACGAGCAGTACTTC
CDR3 protein: CASSIIGGGYEQYF

V gene: TRBV4-1
clone size: NA
J gene: TRBJ1-5
D gene: NA
CDR3 DNA: TGCGCCAGCAGCCAAGGGGCCGAAATACAGCCCCAGCATTTT
CDR3 protein: CASSQGAEIQPQHF

V gene: TRBV7-8
clone size: NA
J gene: TRBJ2-2
D gene: TRBD2
CDR3 DNA: TGTGCCAGCAGCTTAGCGCGGGGAGGGACCGGGGAGCTGTTTTTT
CDR3 protein: CASSLARGGTGELFF

V gene: TRBV12-3/TRBV12-4
clone size: NA
J gene: TRBJ1-2
D gene: NA
CDR3 DNA: TGTGCCAGCAGTACGGGGGGGTACTATGGCTACACCTTC
CDR3 protein: CASSTGGYYGYTF

V gene: TRBV9
clone size: NA
J gene: TRBJ2-3
D gene: NA
CDR3 DNA: TGTGCCAGCAGCCCCTGGCAGGGGAACACAGATACGCAGTATTTT
CDR3 protein: CASSPWQGNTDTQYF

V gene: TRBV11-2
clone size: NA
J gene: TRBJ2-3
D gene: TRBD1
CDR3 DNA: TGTGCCAGCAGGGCGGGGACAGGGATCACAGATACGCAGTATTTT
CDR3 protein: CASRAGTGITDTQYF

V gene: TRBV4-1
clone size: NA
J gene: TRBJ2-7
D gene: TRBD2
CDR3 DNA: TGCGCCAGCAGCCAAGATCCCAGCGGGGGGGCCGGTTCCTACGAGCAGTACTTC
CDR3 protein: CASSQDPSGGAGSYEQYF

V gene: TRBV21-1
clone size: NA
J gene: TRBJ2-2
D gene: NA
CDR3 DNA: TGTGCCAGCAGCGCCCGGGACAGGGTTTTATCCGGGGAGCTGTTTTTT
CDR3 protein: CASSARDRVLSGELFF

V gene: TRBV28
clone size: NA
J gene: TRBJ1-2
D gene: TRBD1
CDR3 DNA: TGTGCCAGCAGCTCTGGGGGGACAGGTCGTAACTATGGCTACACCTTC
CDR3 protein: CASSSGGTGRNYGYTF

V gene: TRBV3-1/TRBV3-2
clone size: NA
J gene: TRBJ2-2
D gene: TRBD2
CDR3 DNA: TGTGCCAGCAGCCAAGATCCTAGCGGGAGGGCGGTCGGGGAGCTGTTTTTT
CDR3 protein: CASSQDPSGRAVGELFF